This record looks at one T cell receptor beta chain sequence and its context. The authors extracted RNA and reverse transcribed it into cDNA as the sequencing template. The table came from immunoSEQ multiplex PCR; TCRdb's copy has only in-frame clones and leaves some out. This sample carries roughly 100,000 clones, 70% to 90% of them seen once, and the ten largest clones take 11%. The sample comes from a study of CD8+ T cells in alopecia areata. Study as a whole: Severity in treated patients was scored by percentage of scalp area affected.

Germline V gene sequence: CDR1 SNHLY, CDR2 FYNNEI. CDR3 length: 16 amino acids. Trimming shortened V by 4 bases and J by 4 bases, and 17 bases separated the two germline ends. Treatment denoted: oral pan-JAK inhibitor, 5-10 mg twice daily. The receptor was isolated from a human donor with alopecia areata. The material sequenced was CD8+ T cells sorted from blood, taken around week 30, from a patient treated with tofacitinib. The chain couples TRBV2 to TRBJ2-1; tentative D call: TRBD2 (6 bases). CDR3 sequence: CASSGVAEDLYNEQFF. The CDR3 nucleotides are TGTGCCAGCAGTGGTGTAGCGGAAGATTTATACAATGAGCAGTTCTTC. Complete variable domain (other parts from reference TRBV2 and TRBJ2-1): EPEVTQTPSHQVTQMGQEVILRCVPISNHLYFYWYRQILGQKVEFLVSFYNNEISEKSEIFDDQFSVERPDGSNFTLKIRSTKLEDSAMYFCASSGVAEDLYNEQFFGPGTRLTVL.